This TCR beta chain appears in the sequencing data of a study of blood T cell repertoires in COVID-19. Study as a whole: Collection of acute and convalescent COVID-19 samples took place in the United States, Italy and Spain. PBMCs, B-cell-depleted T cells, or T cells provided the cDNA or gDNA that made up the material.

The authors' processing: How many nucleated cells were present was estimated from reference gene primer amplification. Repertoires were generated with immunoSEQ multiplex PCR, while TCRdb's copy carries only in-frame clones and drops some. The V and J calls and clone size were taken over from that table, and D and trimming were inferred from the DNA. The repertoire holds some 87,000 clones, around 80% seen once, with 24% in the top ten. With 7 bases clipped from V and 1 base from J, the junction kept 13 bases outside the gene matches. There are 16 residues in the CDR3. Germline loops: CDR1 SGHRS, CDR2 YFSETQ.

The sequencing input was peripheral blood. This receptor was identified in a human donor in a cohort sampled during active COVID-19. This sequence joins TRBV5-1 and TRBJ1-1, with 7 nucleotides matching TRBD1. CDR3 nucleotide sequence: TGCGCCAGCGATAGGACAGGCAATTTCAAGAACACTGAAGCTTTCTTT. Translation: CASDRTGNFKNTEAFF.